Following are 25 T cell receptor beta chains from one sample sequenced in a study of blood T cell repertoires in COVID-19. Some clones are missing from TCRdb's copy, which holds only in-frame ones; the method was immunoSEQ multiplex PCR. The sample yields more than 350,000 clones, around 87% seen once. Sequenced: peripheral blood. These TCRs come from a woman aged 25 to 45 with COVID-19, enrolled during active disease.

The rearrangement links TRBV7-2 to TRBJ1-4; 10 positions agree with TRBD1. This CDR3 is 17 amino acids long. Trimming took 3 bases from V and 2 from J; bases not matched to a gene: 6. CDR1 is SGHTA and CDR2 is FQGNSA in the germline V gene. The DNA of the CDR3 is TGTGCCAGCAGCTTGCCCGGGACAGGGGATACTAATGAAAAACTGTTTTTT. Translation gives CASSLPGTGDTNEKLFF.

The V and J genes are TRBV21-1 and TRBJ2-1; TRBD2, the D gene given by the table, was not confirmed from the DNA. TRBV21-1 is a pseudogene locus. This CDR3 region has 12 residues. The CDR3 region has the DNA TGTGCCAGCAGCAAAGACGGGGGAGAGCAGTTCTTC. This gives the protein CASSKDGGEQFF.

This clone was observed a handful of times. Additional DNA sequences in this sample encode the identical CDR3. This chain uses TRBV4-2 with TRBJ2-7, with TRBD2 matching over 12 bases. CDR1 is LGHNA and CDR2 is YNFKEQ in the germline V gene. There are 15 residues in the CDR3. V lost 0 bases and J lost 4; bases outside the gene matches: 1. CDR3 region: CASSQETSGSYEQYF. The DNA of the CDR3 is TGTGCCAGCAGCCAAGAGACTAGCGGGAGTTACGAGCAGTACTTC.

This clone was seen only once. The chain employs TRBV10-3 and TRBJ2-7; 10 nucleotides agree with TRBD2. The junction had 6 bases not matched to a gene; V was cut back by 6 bases and J by 1 base. Looked up from germline, CDR1 is ENHRY and CDR2 is SYGVKD. The length of the CDR3 is 15 residues. DNA of the CDR3: TGTGCCATCAGGCGACTAGCGGGTACATCCTACGAGCAGTACTTC. Its translation: CAIRRLAGTSYEQYF.

This clone showed up just once. This chain links TRBV30 with TRBJ1-1, with TRBD1 identical over 8 bases. The CDR3 runs 12 residues. The germline CDR1 and CDR2 sequences are GTSNPN and SVGIG (reference sequence). V shed 8 bases and J 4 bases; nucleotides not matched to a gene: 6. CDR3 sequence (DNA): TGTGCCGCACAGGGGGTGACCACTGAAGCTTTCTTT. Its translation is CAAQGVTTEAFF.

This clone was detected only once. The V gene is TRBV6-5, the J gene TRBJ1-5; D remains ambiguous. The CDR3 consists of 15 residues. Germline CDR1 is MNHEY and CDR2 is SVGAGI. Trimming removed 5 bases at V and 0 bases at J, with 11 bases between. The CDR3 sequence is CASSQTGYSNQPQHF. The CDR3 DNA reads TGTGCCAGCAGTCAGACGGGTTATAGCAATCAGCCCCAGCATTTT.

This chain joins TRBV28 and TRBJ1-2; maybe TRBD1 (5 bases). Germline V CDR1 and CDR2: MDHEN, SYDVKM. With 7 bases removed from V and 7 bases from J, the gap between germline ends came to 13 bases. CDR3 size: 12 residues. The DNA of the CDR3 is TGTGCCAGCAATTTCAAGGGGCTTGGCTACACCTTC. Translated: CASNFKGLGYTF.

The CDR3 is CASTPHSGANVLTF. CDR3 DNA: TGTGCCAGCACCCCCCACTCTGGGGCCAACGTCCTGACTTTC. The chain has TRBV6-5 and TRBJ2-6; D gene unclear. Per germline, CDR1 MNHEY and CDR2 SVGAGI. The CDR3 is made up of 14 amino acids. Deletions cut 7 bases from V and 0 bases from J, with 7 bases between.

This chain connects TRBV19 to TRBJ2-1, with 7 nucleotides matching TRBD1. The trim removed 2 bases at V and 6 bases at J, leaving 7 bases unmatched. The CDR3 spans 15 residues. Germline assignment: CDR1 LNHDA and CDR2 SQIVND (reference sequence). Here the CDR3 DNA reads TGTGCCAGTAGTATACAACCCGGACAGGTCAATGAGCAGTTCTTC. It is translated as CASSIQPGQVNEQFF.

This rearrangement joins TRBV4-3 to TRBJ2-1; 7 bases align to TRBD1. Germline V CDR1 and CDR2: LGHNA, YSLEER. The CDR3 is made up of 11 amino acids. With 4 bases clipped from V and 10 bases from J, the junction kept 1 base outside the gene matches. The CDR3 is CASSRTGEQFF. The CDR3 coding sequence is TGCGCCAGCAGCCGGACAGGAGAGCAGTTCTTC.

The gene calls are TRBV24-1 and TRBJ1-1, with 7 bases that match TRBD1. With 1 base clipped from V and 1 base from J, the junction kept 5 bases outside the gene matches. This CDR3 spans 16 amino acids. Germline loops: CDR1 KGHDR, CDR2 SFDVKD. The CDR3: CATSDFGGQANTEAFF. The CDR3 region has the DNA TGTGCCACCAGTGATTTTGGTGGACAGGCGAACACTGAAGCTTTCTTT.

The V and J genes are TRBV7-9 and TRBJ2-5; 7 bases fit TRBD2. Trimming took 5 bases from V and 5 from J; bases not matched to a gene: 17. CDR1 and CDR2 from the germline V gene are SEHNR and FQNEAQ (reference sequence). This CDR3 is built from 17 residues. The CDR3: CASSGQGRREIAETQYF. DNA for the CDR3: TGTGCCAGCAGCGGACAAGGGCGGCGGGAGATTGCTGAGACCCAGTACTTC. Drawing the rest from reference TRBV7-9 and TRBJ2-5, the complete variable domain is DTGVSQNPRHKITKRGQNVTFRCDPISEHNRLYWYRQTLGQGPEFLTYFQNEAQLEKSRLLSDRFSAERPKGSFSTLEIQRTEQGDSAMYLCASSGQGRREIAETQYFGPGTRLLVL.

The rearrangement uses TRBV10-3 and TRBJ2-3; possibly TRBD1 for D (5 bases). The germline gives CDR1 ENHRY, CDR2 SYGVKD. The CDR3 loop spans 16 amino acids. V shed 0 bases and J shed 2 bases, with 12 bases lying between them. This CDR3 is CAISESVQVLTDTQYF. For the CDR3, the DNA is TGTGCCATCAGTGAGTCGGTACAGGTCCTCACAGATACGCAGTATTTT.

The rearrangement joins TRBV10-3 to TRBJ2-1; D is undetermined. Looked up from germline, CDR1 is ENHRY and CDR2 is SYGVKD. The CDR3 has 11 amino acids. V lost 6 bases, J lost 5 bases, and 5 bases lay in between. CDR3 protein: CAIRADNEQFF. The DNA for the CDR3 is TGTGCCATCAGGGCTGACAATGAGCAGTTCTTC.

This clone was observed a few times. The rearrangement uses TRBV2 and TRBJ1-1; 8 bases are a match to TRBD1. V trimming: 5 bases; J trimming: 11 bases; junction bases outside the gene matches: 7. Germline loops: CDR1 SNHLY, CDR2 FYNNEI. The CDR3 has 12 amino acids. The CDR3 loop reads CASSSDPGGAFF. CDR3 DNA sequence: TGTGCCAGCAGTTCCGACCCAGGGGGCGCTTTCTTT.

The chain couples TRBV5-1 to TRBJ2-3; 15 bases fit TRBD2. Trimming removed 2 bases from V and 2 bases from J; junction bases left unmatched: 12. The CDR3 length is 20 residues. Germline V gene sequence: CDR1 SGHRS, CDR2 YFSETQ. The CDR3 DNA follows: TGCGCCAGCAGCTTCGCCGGGACTAGCGGGAGGCCCTGGGTCACAGATACGCAGTATTTT. Its protein is CASSFAGTSGRPWVTDTQYF.

The V and J genes are TRBV6-2 or TRBV6-3 and TRBJ1-5, with 7 positions matching TRBD1. This CDR3 is built from 13 residues. J gave up 6 bases and V 6 bases, and 5 bases lay outside the gene matches. Per the germline V gene, CDR1 is MNHEY and CDR2 is SVGEGT. CDR3 loop: CASSRPGGQPQHF. DNA for the CDR3: TGTGCCAGCAGCCGACCAGGGGGTCAGCCCCAGCATTTT.

This rearrangement joins TRBV9 to TRBJ2-2; D remains unclear. CDR1 and CDR2 (germline): SGDLS, YYNGEE. This CDR3 spans 13 amino acids. The V and J ends lost 2 bases and 1 base respectively, with 3 bases between them. CDR3 loop: CASSVRNTGELFF. The CDR3 DNA follows: TGTGCCAGCAGCGTTCGGAACACCGGGGAGCTGTTTTTT. Filled out from reference TRBV9 and TRBJ2-2, the complete variable domain reads DSGVTQTPKHLITATGQRVTLRCSPRSGDLSVYWYQQSLDQGLQFLIQYYNGEERAKGNILERFSAQQFPDLHSELNLSSLELGDSALYFCASSVRNTGELFFGEGSRLTVL.

This chain joins TRBV6-6 and TRBJ2-7, with 10 bases identical to TRBD2. Germline-derived CDR1 and CDR2 are MNHNY and SVGAGI (reference sequence). CDR3 length: 13 amino acids. V was clipped by 6 bases and J by 3 bases; unmatched bases: 2. The CDR3 DNA is TGTGCCAGCAGCAGCGGGAGGGTCTACGAGCAGTACTTC. It translates to CASSSGRVYEQYF.

V usage is TRBV7-3 and J usage is TRBJ2-1; a weak D match, TRBD2 (6 bases). CDR1 is SGHTA, CDR2 FQGTGA, per germline. The V gene lost 4 bases and the J gene lost 7 bases, with 23 bases spanning the gap. This CDR3 region has 17 residues. The CDR3 sequence: CASSSLGGAEGRNEQFF. The CDR3 DNA sequence: TGTGCCAGCAGCTCGCTCGGGGGAGCAGAAGGACGGAATGAGCAGTTCTTC.

The chain links TRBV27 to TRBJ2-1, with 14 bases matching TRBD2. Looked up from germline, CDR1 is MNHEY and CDR2 is SMNVEV (reference sequence). V trimming: 5 bases; J trimming: 8 bases; junction bases outside the gene matches: 8. The CDR3 spans 16 residues. The CDR3 loop reads CASSTGLAGVGDEQFF. The DNA for the CDR3 is TGTGCCAGCAGTACGGGACTAGCGGGAGTAGGCGATGAGCAGTTCTTC.

This rearrangement joins TRBV7-9 to TRBJ1-3; perhaps TRBD1 as D (6 bases). The V end was cut by 4 bases, the J end by 0 bases, with 13 bases between. Per germline, CDR1 SEHNR and CDR2 FQNEAQ (reference sequence). The CDR3 loop spans 16 amino acids. CDR3 amino acids: CASSWTAPASGNTIYF. The CDR3 nucleotides read TGTGCCAGCAGCTGGACAGCACCGGCCTCTGGAAACACCATATATTTT.

In its sample, this clone was seen once. V is TRBV7-9 and J is TRBJ1-3; D unclear. In germline, CDR1 is SEHNR, CDR2 FQNEAQ (reference sequence). There are 16 residues in the CDR3. V was clipped by 2 bases and J by 0 bases, with 11 bases between them. In nucleotides, the CDR3 is TGTGCCAGCAGCTTAACTGTCCGCGCCTCTGGAAACACCATATATTTT. Its translation is CASSLTVRASGNTIYF.

The rearrangement links TRBV6-4 to TRBJ2-3, with 9 positions matching TRBD1. The CDR3 runs 14 residues. The germline V gene has CDR1 MRHNA and CDR2 SNTAGT. With V trimmed by 6 bases and J by 4 bases, 5 bases remained unmatched. This chain's CDR3 is CASRPGQGSDTQYF. CDR3 bases: TGTGCCAGCAGGCCGGGACAGGGTTCAGATACGCAGTATTTT.

This rearrangement joins TRBV6-5 to TRBJ2-7; D ambiguous. Trimming removed 6 bases from V and 4 bases from J, with 4 bases in between. The CDR3 sequence is 10 residues long. Germline assignment: CDR1 MNHEY and CDR2 SVGAGI. The CDR3 spells CASSGYEQYF. CDR3 coding DNA: TGTGCCAGCAGCGGGTACGAGCAGTACTTC.